What follows are 23 T cell receptor beta chains derived from one specimen sequenced in a study of beta chain features in type 1 diabetes. The entirety of the isolated RNA underwent reverse transcription, so expressed TCRB transcripts were sequenced. Here immunoSEQ multiplex PCR was the method, and the copy in TCRdb shows in-frame clones only, minus some. Counted here are around 58,000 clones, roughly three fifths occurring once; the ten biggest clones make up roughly 2.2%. What was sequenced was Tregs from blood. These receptors all come from a woman in her late teens or twenties in good health.

This chain joins TRBV29-1 and TRBJ2-3; unclear D gene. The germline gives CDR1 SQVTM, CDR2 ANQGSEA. Trimming took off 6 bases at V and 6 bases at J, with 22 bases between the two ends. This CDR3 contains 15 residues. CDR3 in DNA: TGCAGCGTACCTCCGTCCCTTGTAAGTGCGGATACGCAGTATTTT. Translated: CSVPPSLVSADTQYF.

This rearrangement joins TRBV5-4 to TRBJ2-7, with TRBD1 matching 7 bases. Germline V gene sequence: CDR1 SGHNT, CDR2 YYREEE (reference sequence). CDR3 length: 15 amino acids. Unmatched junction bases numbered 5, after V lost 0 bases and J lost 2 bases. The DNA of the CDR3 is TGTGCCAGCAGCTTGGCAGGGACAGCAACCTACGAGCAGTACTTC. This gives the protein CASSLAGTATYEQYF.

This sequence joins TRBV6-1 and TRBJ1-5; 7 bases line up with TRBD1. CDR3 length equals 14 residues. Trimming removed 5 bases from V and 3 bases from J; junction bases left unmatched: 4. In germline, CDR1 is MNHNS, CDR2 SASEGT. CDR3 protein: CASSLDRNNQPQHF. In DNA, the CDR3 is TGTGCCAGCAGTTTGGACAGGAACAATCAGCCCCAGCATTTT.

The chain couples TRBV7-6 to TRBJ2-7; D unclear. V shed 5 bases and J shed 0 bases, with 11 bases lying between them. Germline CDR1 and CDR2: SGHVS and FNYEAQ. The CDR3 is 14 residues long. The CDR3 DNA is TGTGCCAGCAGCCATGGCCGAAGCTCCTACGAGCAGTACTTC. Translation gives CASSHGRSSYEQYF.

The chain uses TRBV10-2 and TRBJ1-2; 10 bases are a match to TRBD1. This CDR3 is built from 14 residues. V was clipped by 8 bases and J by 7 bases; unmatched bases: 10. Germline loops: CDR1 WSHSY, CDR2 SAAADI. The CDR3 loop is CASLPGTGEFGYTF. CDR3 coding DNA: TGCGCCAGCCTTCCCGGGACAGGGGAGTTTGGCTACACCTTC.

CDR3 in amino acids: CASARTHQYF. In nucleotides, the CDR3 is TGCGCCAGCGCCCGGACACATCAGTACTTC. This sequence joins TRBV23-1 and TRBJ2-4, with a possible D match to TRBD1 (5 bases). TRBV23-1 is an ORF, with its function uncertain. This CDR3 is built from 10 residues. V was cut by 8 bases and J by 12 bases, with 11 bases left in between.

The gene calls are TRBV5-1 and TRBJ2-5; 11 bases agree with TRBD2. V trimming: 4 bases; J trimming: 4 bases; junction bases outside the gene matches: 6. Germline V gives CDR1 SGHRS, CDR2 YFSETQ. CDR3 length equals 15 residues. In DNA, the CDR3 is TGCGCCAGCAGCCCCTTTGGACTAGCGGGAGAGACCCAGTACTTC. It translates to CASSPFGLAGETQYF.

This clone has only a few counts. The CDR3 loop reads CASIPGQPNTEAFF. The CDR3 DNA reads TGTGCCAGCATTCCGGGACAGCCTAACACTGAAGCTTTCTTT. The V gene is TRBV6-5, the J gene TRBJ1-1; TRBD1 aligns across 7 bases. The J segment lost 2 bases and the V segment lost 7 bases, leaving 7 bases of the junction unmatched. The CDR3 sequence is 14 residues long. Germline CDR1 reads MNHEY; CDR2 reads SVGAGI.

The chain joins TRBV7-9 to TRBJ2-2, with D hard to call. The CDR3 consists of 13 residues. V gave up 3 bases and J gave up 3 bases, with 5 bases separating them. CDR1 is SEHNR and CDR2 is FQNEAQ in the germline V gene (reference sequence). The CDR3 spells CASSFFDTGELFF. For the CDR3, the DNA is TGTGCCAGCAGCTTCTTTGACACCGGGGAGCTGTTTTTT.

The table lists this clone with a count of one. The CDR3 loop reads CASSLSGGVTDTQYF. The CDR3 nucleotides are TGTGCCAGCAGCTTAAGCGGGGGGGTAACAGATACGCAGTATTTT. The chain has TRBV7-8 and TRBJ2-3; 10 bases are shared with TRBD2. Trimming at V came to 2 bases and at J to 3 bases, leaving 2 bases not matched to a gene. Germline values: CDR1 SGHVS, CDR2 FQNEAQ. The CDR3 is 15 amino acids. Drawing the rest from reference TRBV7-8 and TRBJ2-3, the complete variable domain is GAGVSQSPRYKVAKRGQDVALRCDPISGHVSLFWYQQALGQGPEFLTYFQNEAQLDKSGLPSDRFFAERPEGSVSTLKIQRTQQEDSAVYLCASSLSGGVTDTQYFGPGTRLTVL.

This clone was counted between two and nine times. The chain links TRBV7-9 to TRBJ2-7; 10 bases fit TRBD2. The germline gives CDR1 SEHNR, CDR2 FQNEAQ (reference sequence). The CDR3 consists of 15 residues. V shed 5 bases and J 4 bases; nucleotides not matched to a gene: 8. CDR3 DNA: TGTGCCAGCAGCCAAGATCTACTAGCGGGGTACGAGCAGTACTTC. Amino acid sequence: CASSQDLLAGYEQYF.

In this sample, this clone turned up a few times. The chain carries TRBV5-1 and TRBJ1-1; no clear D gene. The CDR3 is 13 amino acids. The germline gives CDR1 SGHRS, CDR2 YFSETQ. V was shortened by 0 bases and J by 1 base, with 4 bases between the two germline ends. This CDR3 reads CASSLEQNTEAFF. The CDR3 DNA reads as TGCGCCAGCAGCTTGGAACAGAACACTGAAGCTTTCTTT.

CDR3 amino acids: CASSYGRGGYTF. The CDR3 DNA follows: TGTGCCAGCAGTTACGGGAGGGGTGGCTACACCTTC. The chain recombines TRBV6-5 with TRBJ1-2, with TRBD1 as a possible D gene (5 bases). The CDR3 loop spans 12 amino acids. CDR1 is MNHEY, CDR2 SVGAGI, per germline. V was cut by 2 bases and J by 7 bases, with 8 bases left in between.

A few counts support this clone. The chain links TRBV5-1 to TRBJ2-3; weak D call: TRBD2 (7 bases). V gave up 0 bases and J gave up 4 bases, with 15 bases separating them. The CDR3 extends over 16 amino acids. Germline-derived CDR1 and CDR2 are SGHRS and YFSETQ. The CDR3 DNA sequence: TGCGCCAGCAGCTTGGAGGGGGGACTAAGGGCAGATACGCAGTATTTT. Translating gives CASSLEGGLRADTQYF.

J is TRBJ2-1 and V is TRBV7-9; 10 positions agree with TRBD2. Germline V lookup: CDR1 SEHNR, CDR2 FQNEAQ (reference sequence). This CDR3 has 16 residues. Trimming at V came to 1 base and at J to 3 bases, leaving 3 bases not matched to a gene. DNA for the CDR3: TGTGCCAGCAGCTTAGGGGGACTAGCGCACTACAATGAGCAGTTCTTC. As protein: CASSLGGLAHYNEQFF.

The V gene is TRBV10-1, the J gene TRBJ2-5; D is possibly TRBD1 (5 bases). The V end was cut by 0 bases, the J end by 2 bases, with 13 bases between. Germline CDR1 reads WNHNN; CDR2 reads SYGVQD (reference sequence). This CDR3 contains 16 residues. Here the CDR3 reads CASSESRDTGQETQYF. The CDR3 region has the DNA TGCGCCAGCAGTGAGTCACGCGACACAGGACAAGAGACCCAGTACTTC.

The V gene is TRBV7-2, the J gene TRBJ2-5, with D possibly matching TRBD2 (5 bases). The end of the DNA fits TRBJ2-7 better, so the J call may be wrong. Germline V gives CDR1 SGHTA, CDR2 FQGNSA. The CDR3 has 13 residues. The CDR3 loop is CASSLAREDEQYF. In nucleotides, the CDR3 is TGTGCCAGCAGCTTAGCGAGGGAAGACGAGCAGTACTTC.

The chain uses TRBV5-1 and TRBJ2-2, with TRBD2 matching 7 bases. Germline lookup yields CDR1 SGHRS and CDR2 YFSETQ. The CDR3 totals 14 residues. V lost 4 bases, J lost 6 bases, and 6 bases stayed unmatched. The chain's CDR3 is CASSPGGGPGELFF. CDR3 in DNA: TGCGCCAGCAGCCCGGGGGGAGGCCCCGGGGAGCTGTTTTTT.

The genes are TRBV5-1 and TRBJ2-5, with D maybe TRBD2 (5 bases). Trimming removed 2 bases from V and 1 base from J, with 12 bases in between. Germline V gives CDR1 SGHRS, CDR2 YFSETQ. The CDR3 runs 15 residues. CDR3 protein: CASSFPLGGQETQYF. Written as DNA, the CDR3 is TGCGCCAGCAGCTTTCCCCTAGGAGGCCAAGAGACCCAGTACTTC.

The chain carries TRBV7-2 and TRBJ2-3, with TRBD2 as a possible D gene (6 bases). The germline V gene has CDR1 SGHTA and CDR2 FQGNSA. Trimming stripped 2 bases from V and 5 bases from J, with 14 bases between. CDR3 size: 15 residues. The CDR3 nucleotides are TGTGCCAGCAGCTTATCCGGGAGAGGCGTAGATACGCAGTATTTT. It yields the protein CASSLSGRGVDTQYF.

Here the CDR3 DNA reads TGTGCCAGCAGCTCTCGAGAGAGGAATGAGCAGTTCTTC. Protein product: CASSSRERNEQFF. The gene calls are TRBV7-9 and TRBJ2-1; D call uncertain. Per the germline V gene, CDR1 is SEHNR and CDR2 is FQNEAQ (reference sequence). CDR3 length: 13 residues. The V end lost 4 bases, the J end lost 7 bases, and 11 bases lay between the germline ends. The full variable domain, its missing parts supplied by reference TRBV7-9 and TRBJ2-1, is DTGVSQNPRHKITKRGQNVTFRCDPISEHNRLYWYRQTLGQGPEFLTYFQNEAQLEKSRLLSDRFSAERPKGSFSTLEIQRTEQGDSAMYLCASSSRERNEQFFGPGTRLTVL.

The chain uses TRBV6-5 and TRBJ2-1, with 7 nucleotides matching TRBD2. The CDR3 covers 14 residues. The germline V gene has CDR1 MNHEY and CDR2 SVGAGI. Trimming removed 4 bases from V and 4 bases from J; junction bases left unmatched: 4. In nucleotides, the CDR3 is TGTGCCAGCAGTTCGGGGCGGGGGTACAATGAGCAGTTCTTC. Its protein is CASSSGRGYNEQFF.

The chain joins TRBV18 to TRBJ2-1, with 8 nucleotides matching TRBD1. The V and J ends lost 3 bases and 8 bases, in that order; junction bases with no gene match: 9. Germline CDR1 KGHSH, CDR2 LQKENI. The CDR3 is made up of 15 amino acids. The CDR3 loop reads CASSPRTGTFHEQFF. The CDR3 region has the DNA TGTGCCAGCTCACCCCGGACAGGGACTTTCCATGAGCAGTTCTTC.